This paragraph covers one TCR beta chain sequence. Its antigen is still unknown. This sample is drawn from a study of cytomegalovirus exposure and HLA in healthy donors. Study outcomes and limitations: In an earlier analysis, about 87% or about 30%: the productive usage of most TCR beta V segments. An apparent linkage of common viral pathogens to several of the most significant clusters emerged in a later analysis.

The CDR3 covers 14 residues. Per germline, CDR1 SGHNT and CDR2 YYREEE (reference sequence). V was cut by 4 bases and J by 3 bases, with 14 bases left in between. The PCR used 60 Vbeta and 13 Jbeta primers. Repertoires were generated with immunoSEQ multiplex PCR, while TCRdb's copy carries only in-frame clones and drops some. The data show approximately 130,000 clones, about 82% seen once. Sequencing input: PBMCs. The receptor was isolated from a boy aged 10-17 years in good health and CMV-seronegative. V and J are TRBV5-4 and TRBJ2-7; TRBD1 might be the D (5 bases). The CDR3 protein is CASSRRQGFYEQYF. CDR3 in DNA: TGTGCCAGCAGCAGGCGGCAGGGTTTCTACGAGCAGTACTTC.